This TCR beta chain was observed in a study of PD-1 blockade in classical Hodgkin lymphoma. The study, taken as a whole, reports: By C4D1 there was a significant rise in CD4+ TCR diversity but not in CD8+ TCR diversity. Relapsed/refractory patients reportedly had the lowest baseline TCR diversity, below newly diagnosed patients, who were below healthy donors. Complete responders possessed baseline diversity comparable to newly diagnosed patients. Although disease activity or prior therapy may be involved, causes of the repertoire differences remain undefined.

Documented time point: cycle 4 day 1 (C4D1), after about 6 weeks of nivolumab. All trial patients relapsed after autologous stem cell transplantation. PBMCs, once thawed, yielded CD8+ T cells isolated by magnetic negative selection. Germline V gene data show CDR1 as SEHNR and CDR2 as FQNEAQ (reference sequence). Trimming left V 5 bases short and J 5 bases short, with 16 bases between. The CDR3 extends over 15 amino acids. In regard to this clone: The target antigen is unknown.

Repertoires were generated with immunoSEQ multiplex PCR, while TCRdb's copy carries only in-frame clones and drops some. Among about 3,600 clones, 50% to 80% were seen once, and the ten largest hold around 49%. The chain carries TRBV7-9 and TRBJ2-1, with D possibly TRBD2 on 5 matching bases. The origin of this receptor is a human donor with classical Hodgkin lymphoma. The specimen comprised CD8+ T cells from blood, sampled before the fourth cycle of nivolumab. CDR3 sequence: CASSNPGRLNNEQFF. CDR3 coding DNA: TGTGCCAGCAGCAACCCCGGACGACTAAACAATGAGCAGTTCTTC. Full variable domain (outside the CDR3, taken from reference TRBV7-9 and TRBJ2-1): DTGVSQNPRHKITKRGQNVTFRCDPISEHNRLYWYRQTLGQGPEFLTYFQNEAQLEKSRLLSDRFSAERPKGSFSTLEIQRTEQGDSAMYLCASSNPGRLNNEQFFGPGTRLTVL.